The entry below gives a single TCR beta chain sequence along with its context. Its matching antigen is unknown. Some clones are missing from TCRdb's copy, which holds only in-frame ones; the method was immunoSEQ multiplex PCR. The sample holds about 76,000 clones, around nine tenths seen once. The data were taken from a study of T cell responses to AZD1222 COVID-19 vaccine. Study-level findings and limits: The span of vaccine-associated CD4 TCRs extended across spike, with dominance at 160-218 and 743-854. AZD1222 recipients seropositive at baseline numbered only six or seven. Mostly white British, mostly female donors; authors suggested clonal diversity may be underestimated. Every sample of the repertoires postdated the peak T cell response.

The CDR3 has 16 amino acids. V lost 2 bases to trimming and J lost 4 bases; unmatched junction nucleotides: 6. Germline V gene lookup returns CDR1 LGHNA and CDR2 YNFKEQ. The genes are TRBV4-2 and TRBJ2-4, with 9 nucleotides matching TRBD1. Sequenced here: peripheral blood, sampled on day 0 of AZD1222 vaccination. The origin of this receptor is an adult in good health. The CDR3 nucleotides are TGTGCCAGCAGCCAATCCTCCGGGACAGGGAAAAACATTCAGTACTTC. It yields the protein CASSQSSGTGKNIQYF.